This T cell receptor (beta chain) was captured in a study of T cell responses to AZD1222 COVID-19 vaccine. Clones were read by immunoSEQ multiplex PCR, and TCRdb kept only the in-frame ones, dropping some. Of 190,000 or so clones in the sample, approximately 95% were seen once. Findings and caveats of the study: Most donors were white British, females outnumbered males, and clonal diversity was possibly underestimated. Just a handful of AZD1222 recipients were seropositive at baseline.

As regards this clone: Its target is not known.

Second doses that came at about 4 or about 12 weeks were put together. The receptor was isolated from an adult who received the AZD1222 COVID-19 vaccine. The material sequenced was peripheral blood, taken 28 days after the second AZD1222 dose.

Written as DNA, the CDR3 is TGCAGCGTAGCCCCGGGAAGCACAGATACGCAGTATTTT. Residues: CSVAPGSTDTQYF. The chain carries TRBV29-1 and TRBJ2-3; a possible D gene is TRBD2 (5 bases). V dropped 6 bases and J dropped 0 bases, with 10 bases sitting between them. The CDR3 runs 13 residues. The germline gives CDR1 SQVTM, CDR2 ANQGSEA.